This passage covers 29 T cell receptor beta chains from one sample sequenced in a study of blood T cell repertoires in COVID-19. The table came from immunoSEQ multiplex PCR; TCRdb's copy has only in-frame clones and leaves some out. The sample holds approximately 130,000 clones; about 85% are singletons and the top ten take roughly 4.5%. What was sequenced was peripheral blood. These receptor sequences come from a human donor in a cohort sampled during active COVID-19.

The rearrangement links TRBV19 to TRBJ2-3, with TRBD1 as a possible D gene (7 bases). Trimming cost V 10 bases and J 0 bases, with 17 bases left between them. The CDR3 runs 15 residues. Germline V gene data show CDR1 as LNHDA and CDR2 as SQIVND (reference sequence). The CDR3 is CATGPTGTSTDTQYF. The CDR3, as DNA: TGTGCCACCGGACCGACAGGGACTAGCACAGATACGCAGTATTTT.

V and J are TRBV7-2 and TRBJ2-7, with D possibly TRBD1 on 6 matching bases. Germline assignment: CDR1 SGHTA and CDR2 FQGNSA. The CDR3 runs to 15 residues. V was clipped by 5 bases and J by 2 bases, with 16 bases between them. For the CDR3, the DNA is TGTGCCAGCAGCCCCCAACCTGGACAGACCTACGAGCAGTACTTC. This sequence encodes CASSPQPGQTYEQYF.

This clone is a singleton in its sample. The chain is built from TRBV7-8 and TRBJ1-5, with D possibly matching TRBD1 (5 bases). Germline V gene lookup returns CDR1 SGHVS and CDR2 FQNEAQ. V shed 3 bases and J shed 3 bases, with 12 bases lying between them. The CDR3 spans 15 residues. The CDR3 coding sequence is TGTGCCAGCAGCTTGGAGGGACCGTACAATCAGCCCCAGCATTTT. It encodes CASSLEGPYNQPQHF.

Points on this clone: The junction and the germline gene differ at one end; a read error may be behind it. The chain carries TRBV19 and TRBJ2-1, with TRBD2 matching 14 bases. Germline V gene data show CDR1 as LNHDA and CDR2 as SQIVND (reference sequence). CDR3 size: 14 residues. This CDR3 reads CASTRGLAGGHRLF. The CDR3 nucleotides read TGTGCCAGTACCCGCGGACTAGCGGGGGGACACCGCCTCTTC.

The CDR3 DNA reads as TGTGCCAGCAGCTTCCCAGGGCCCACTGAAGCTTTCTTT. Protein product: CASSFPGPTEAFF. The chain combines TRBV11-3 with TRBJ1-1; TRBD1 is a possible D gene (5 bases). V lost 3 bases and J 4 bases, leaving 9 bases between the germline ends. Germline CDR1 SGHNT, CDR2 YENEEA. CDR3 length: 13 residues. Full variable domain (missing parts from reference TRBV11-3 and TRBJ1-1): EAGVVQSPRYKIIEKKQPVAFWCNPISGHNTLYWYLQNLGQGPELLIRYENEEAVDDSQLPKDRFSAERLKGVDSTLKIQPAELGDSAVYLCASSFPGPTEAFFGQGTRLTVV.

The chain combines TRBV15 with TRBJ1-2, with a possible D match to TRBD1 (6 bases). The CDR3 runs 15 residues. Germline V gives CDR1 LNHNV, CDR2 YYDKDF (reference sequence). Trimming took off 0 bases at V and 4 bases at J, with 12 bases between the two ends. The CDR3 reads CATSREGGMGYGYTF. In DNA, the CDR3 is TGTGCCACCAGCAGAGAAGGGGGAATGGGCTATGGCTACACCTTC.

This chain links TRBV7-7 with TRBJ2-7; D perhaps matches TRBD2 (5 bases). The CDR3 is 13 amino acids. Germline lookup yields CDR1 SSHAT and CDR2 FNYEAQ (reference sequence). V was trimmed by 5 bases and J by 6 bases, leaving 14 bases between them. The CDR3 region is CASSVTPSGEQYV. CDR3 bases: TGTGCCAGCAGCGTAACCCCCAGCGGCGAGCAGTACGTC.

The rearrangement links TRBV30 to TRBJ1-5; D perhaps matches TRBD1 (5 bases). Germline V gene lookup returns CDR1 GTSNPN and CDR2 SVGIG (reference sequence). CDR3 size: 14 residues. V lost 1 base and J lost 6, with 13 bases in between. The CDR3 DNA reads as TGTGCCTGGAGTGCGGGGGTCCTCAGTCAGCCCCAGCATTTT. Protein: CAWSAGVLSQPQHF. The full variable domain, in which reference TRBV30 and TRBJ1-5 provide the parts outside the CDR3, is SQTIHQWPATLVQPVGSPLSLECTVEGTSNPNLYWYRQAAGRGLQLLFYSVGIGQISSEVPQNLSASRPQDRQFILSSKKLLLSDSGFYLCAWSAGVLSQPQHFGDGTRLSIL.

The J gene is TRBJ2-5, the V gene TRBV9; D is possibly TRBD2 (5 bases). CDR1 is SGDLS and CDR2 is YYNGEE in the germline V gene. The CDR3 has 12 amino acids. The V end lost 1 base, the J end lost 8 bases, and 9 bases lay between the germline ends. In DNA, the CDR3 is TGTGCCAGCAGCGTACTTGGGAGCACCCAGTACTTC. Translating gives CASSVLGSTQYF.

A few counts support this clone. The chain couples TRBV6-5 to TRBJ2-2, with TRBD2 as a possible D gene (6 bases). V dropped 7 bases and J dropped 2 bases, with 14 bases sitting between them. Germline CDR1 MNHEY, CDR2 SVGAGI. The CDR3 is 15 amino acids. CDR3 sequence: CASKPGTLNTGELFF. In nucleotides, the CDR3 is TGTGCCAGCAAGCCCGGGACTCTTAACACCGGGGAGCTGTTTTTT.

This sequence joins TRBV7-8 and TRBJ2-1; 8 nucleotides align to TRBD2. The ends lost 1 base at V and 0 bases at J; junction bases unmatched: 2. Germline assignment: CDR1 SGHVS and CDR2 FQNEAQ. The CDR3 extends over 16 amino acids. CDR3 amino acids: CASSLESGSSYNEQFF. The CDR3 bases are TGTGCCAGCAGCTTAGAAAGCGGGAGCTCCTACAATGAGCAGTTCTTC.

This chain links TRBV7-9 with TRBJ1-1, with 7 bases lining up with TRBD1. Germline CDR1 and CDR2: SEHNR and FQNEAQ (reference sequence). CDR3 length: 14 residues. V trimming: 5 bases; J trimming: 0 bases; junction bases outside the gene matches: 3. CDR3 residues: CASSPTGVNTEAFF. Written as DNA, the CDR3 is TGTGCCAGCAGCCCAACAGGGGTGAACACTGAAGCTTTCTTT.

A note on this clone: Other DNA sequences in the same sample also yield this CDR3. V and J are TRBV4-3 and TRBJ1-1, with 7 nucleotides matching TRBD1. CDR3 length: 16 residues. The J segment lost 0 bases and the V segment lost 0 bases, leaving 4 bases of the junction unmatched. Germline V CDR1 and CDR2: LGHNA, YSLEER. The CDR3 region has the DNA TGCGCCAGCAGCCAAGAACAGGGGAGGATGAACACTGAAGCTTTCTTT. It translates to CASSQEQGRMNTEAFF.

V usage is TRBV7-8 and J usage is TRBJ1-1, with 8 bases that match TRBD1. The CDR3 spans 15 residues. V was pared by 6 bases and J by 3 bases, with 9 bases of the junction left unmatched. CDR1 SGHVS and CDR2 FQNEAQ come from the germline V gene. This CDR3 is CASSEDRAGYTEAFF. CDR3 nucleotide sequence: TGTGCCAGCAGTGAGGACAGGGCGGGGTACACTGAAGCTTTCTTT.

This chain uses TRBV15 with TRBJ1-3, with TRBD1 matching 8 bases. V lost 1 base, J lost 7 bases, and 6 bases stayed unmatched. Germline CDR1 LNHNV, CDR2 YYDKDF (reference sequence). There are 15 residues in the CDR3. Written as DNA, the CDR3 is TGTGCCACCAGCAGAGTGGGACAGGAACGGAACACCATATATTTT. This encodes CATSRVGQERNTIYF.

This chain uses TRBV7-9 with TRBJ1-5; D unclear. Trimming cost V 0 bases and J 1 base, with 4 bases left between them. This CDR3 is built from 14 residues. CDR1 is SEHNR and CDR2 is FQNEAQ in the germline V gene (reference sequence). Written as DNA, the CDR3 is TGTGCCAGCAGCTTAGCTGGCAGCAATCAGCCCCAGCATTTT. Translating it yields CASSLAGSNQPQHF.

The genes are TRBV23-1 and TRBJ1-1; D is uncertain. TRBV23-1 is an ORF, and what it does is uncertain. The CDR3 covers 17 residues. V was clipped by 2 bases and J by 0 bases, with 16 bases between them. The CDR3 sequence: CASSQDALEGLNTEAFF. The CDR3 DNA reads as TGCGCCAGCAGTCAAGACGCCCTCGAGGGATTGAACACTGAAGCTTTCTTT.

CDR3 nucleotide sequence: TGTGCCAGCAGGACTAGCAACGAGACCCAGTACTTC. This sequence encodes CASRTSNETQYF. The gene calls are TRBV11-3 and TRBJ2-5; 7 bases agree with TRBD2. The CDR3 totals 12 residues. Germline loops: CDR1 SGHNT, CDR2 YENEEA. After removal of 6 bases from V and 5 bases from J, the junction contained 3 bases not matched to a gene.

The V gene is TRBV24-1, the J gene TRBJ2-3; weak D call: TRBD1 (6 bases). This CDR3 has 17 residues. Per germline, CDR1 KGHDR and CDR2 SFDVKD. The V gene lost 5 bases and the J gene lost 2 bases, with 19 bases spanning the gap. As DNA, the CDR3 is TGTGCCACCAGTGCCCCCGCTGGCCAGGGGTTCACAGATACGCAGTATTTT. It yields the protein CATSAPAGQGFTDTQYF.

This sequence joins TRBV5-1 and TRBJ1-6, with D possibly TRBD1 on 6 matching bases. The CDR3 extends over 15 amino acids. V lost 4 bases, J lost 5 bases, and 13 bases lay in between. CDR1 and CDR2 (germline): SGHRS, YFSETQ. The CDR3, as DNA: TGCGCCAGCAGCCCAAGACAGGAGCATAATTCACCCCTCCACTTT. Its translation: CASSPRQEHNSPLHF.

Here the CDR3 DNA reads TGTGCCAGCATGCCAACTAGCGGGGGAGATACGCAGTATTTT. Translated: CASMPTSGGDTQYF. The chain joins TRBV2 to TRBJ2-3; 11 nucleotides align to TRBD2. The CDR3 spans 14 residues. V trimming: 7 bases; J trimming: 5 bases; junction bases outside the gene matches: 5. Germline V CDR1 and CDR2: SNHLY, FYNNEI. Full variable domain (outside the CDR3, taken from reference TRBV2 and TRBJ2-3): EPEVTQTPSHQVTQMGQEVILRCVPISNHLYFYWYRQILGQKVEFLVSFYNNEISEKSEIFDDQFSVERPDGSNFTLKIRSTKLEDSAMYFCASMPTSGGDTQYFGPGTRLTVL.

J is TRBJ2-1 and V is TRBV5-5, with TRBD1 matching 7 bases. This CDR3 has 14 amino acids. J was trimmed by 5 bases and V by 4 bases; bases with no gene match: 6. Per the germline V gene, CDR1 is SGHKS and CDR2 is YYEKEE (reference sequence). In DNA form, the CDR3 reads TGTGCCAGCAGCAAAGGGACAGCAAACAATGAGCAGTTCTTC. Translation gives CASSKGTANNEQFF.

This chain joins TRBV11-3 and TRBJ2-3; 8 nucleotides match TRBD2. This CDR3 is built from 17 residues. The germline CDR1 and CDR2 sequences are SGHNT and YENEEA. V dropped 5 bases and J dropped 4; count of bases not matched to a gene: 14. CDR3 nucleotides: TGTGCCAGCAGCCGATTAAATTCTGGCGGGAGGCCAGATACGCAGTATTTT. Its translation is CASSRLNSGGRPDTQYF.

This clone was recorded once. The chain is built from TRBV6-6 and TRBJ2-1, with D tentatively TRBD2 (5 bases). Trimming pared 3 bases from V and 10 bases from J, leaving 13 bases between. The CDR3 spans 13 residues. From germline, CDR1 is MNHNY and CDR2 SVGAGI (reference sequence). The CDR3 DNA sequence: TGTGCCAGCAGTTATAGGGAGCCCACGGAGCAGTTCTTC. As protein: CASSYREPTEQFF.

The rearrangement uses TRBV3-1 (or the pseudogene TRBV3-2) and TRBJ2-5; the match to TRBD2 covers 8 bases. There are 14 residues in the CDR3. V lost 4 bases to trimming and J lost 2 bases; unmatched junction nucleotides: 3. Germline CDR1 is LGHDT and CDR2 is YNNKEL (reference sequence). Here the CDR3 DNA reads TGTGCCAGCAGCCGCACTAGCGGACAAGAGACCCAGTACTTC. It codes for CASSRTSGQETQYF.

The chain joins TRBV7-9 to TRBJ1-5, with a possible D match to TRBD1 (6 bases). V lost 0 bases to trimming and J lost 6 bases, with 6 bases between them. The germline V gene has CDR1 SEHNR and CDR2 FQNEAQ (reference sequence). The CDR3 has 13 amino acids. This chain's CDR3 is CASSLAGAQPQHF. The CDR3 bases are TGTGCCAGCAGCTTAGCGGGGGCTCAGCCCCAGCATTTT.

This chain links TRBV5-5 with TRBJ2-3; D might be TRBD2 (6 bases). The CDR3 is 16 amino acids. Deletions cut 6 bases from V and 0 bases from J, with 17 bases between. Germline V gene data show CDR1 as SGHKS and CDR2 as YYEKEE (reference sequence). The CDR3 spells CASTTLGGPSTDTQYF. The CDR3, as DNA: TGTGCCAGCACTACGCTGGGGGGACCTAGCACAGATACGCAGTATTTT.

CDR3 bases: TGTGCCAGCAGTGAGGGGACAGTTCGCGGCTACACCTTC. It translates to CASSEGTVRGYTF. V and J are TRBV6-1 and TRBJ1-2, with 7 positions matching TRBD1. J lost 8 bases, V lost 3 bases, and 6 bases had no gene match. Germline loops: CDR1 MNHNS, CDR2 SASEGT. The CDR3 is 13 amino acids.

The J gene is TRBJ2-1, the V gene TRBV13; 9 bases fit TRBD2. Trimming at V came to 5 bases and at J to 5 bases, leaving 10 bases not matched to a gene. Germline V gene data show CDR1 as PRHDT and CDR2 as FYEKMQ (reference sequence). The CDR3 has 16 amino acids. The DNA of the CDR3 is TGTGCCAGCAGCCGTCCAGCGGGAGGTTCCCACAATGAGCAGTTCTTC. Residues: CASSRPAGGSHNEQFF.